These T cell receptor beta chains were read from a single sample in a study of blood T cell repertoires in COVID-19. Using immunoSEQ multiplex PCR, the repertoire was profiled, and TCRdb retains in-frame clones only, with some absent. The sample has more than 85,000 clones, around nine tenths seen once; the top ten hold more than 5%. Material: peripheral blood. These receptors all stem from a man aged 65 to 79 with acute or convalescent COVID-19. The CDR3 runs from the conserved cysteine through the conserved F or W. D genes are given only for firm matches. Size tells how often a clone was seen (once, few, many) or the class of an expanded clone, and some rows leave it out.

CASSQVHRESPLHF,TGTGCCAGCAGCCAAGTACACAGGGAGTCACCCCTCCACTTT,TRBJ1-6,TRBV3-1/TRBV3-2,once,-
CASSDSNYGYTF,TGTGCCAGCAGTGACAGTAACTATGGCTACACCTTC,TRBJ1-2,TRBV6-1,-,-
CASSAEYGYTF,TGTGCCAGCAGCGCTGAGTATGGCTACACCTTC,TRBJ1-2,TRBV28,-,-
CASSQGTGGSESGYTF,TGTGCCAGCAGCCAAGGGACAGGGGGTTCGGAAAGTGGCTACACCTTC,TRBJ1-2,TRBV3-1/TRBV3-2,-,TRBD1
CASSLDRLSNQPQHF,TGTGCCAGCAGCTTAGACAGGCTTAGCAATCAGCCCCAGCATTTT,TRBJ1-5,TRBV7-2,-,-
CASSMAGGVVAQFF,TGCGCCAGCAGCATGGCGGGGGGGGTTGTGGCGCAGTTCTTC,TRBJ2-1,TRBV5-1,-,TRBD2
CASSLFQETQYF,TGTGCCAGCTCACTATTCCAAGAGACCCAGTACTTC,TRBJ2-5,TRBV18,-,-
CASSQDRGAGGQYEQYF,TGCGCCAGCAGCCAAGATAGGGGGGCGGGGGGCCAATACGAGCAGTACTTC,TRBJ2-7,TRBV4-1,-,TRBD2
CASSLGKTGLFNTEAFF,TGTGCCAGCAGCTTAGGGAAGACAGGACTCTTTAACACTGAAGCTTTCTTT,TRBJ1-1,TRBV11-2,-,-
CASSPTGIDGYTF,TGTGCCAGCAGTCCCACAGGGATCGATGGCTACACCTTC,TRBJ1-2,TRBV28,-,-
CASSQGLGNQPQHF,TGCGCCAGCAGCCAGGGACTCGGCAATCAGCCCCAGCATTTT,TRBJ1-5,TRBV4-3,-,-
CASSPTGGGYTF,TGTGCCAGCAGCCCGACAGGGGGTGGCTACACCTTC,TRBJ1-2,TRBV7-9,-,TRBD1
CASSLGTSGTDTQYF,TGTGCCAGCAGCTTGGGGACTAGCGGCACAGATACGCAGTATTTT,TRBJ2-3,TRBV5-8,-,TRBD2
CASSPRGQGGGLYSPLHF,TGTGCCAGCTCACCACGGGGACAGGGAGGCGGGCTATATTCACCCCTCCACTTT,TRBJ1-6,TRBV18,-,TRBD1
CASSLAGIGNTEAFF,TGTGCCAGCAGCTTAGCAGGGATCGGGAACACTGAAGCTTTCTTT,TRBJ1-1,TRBV11-2,-,-
CASSYSRPSDDYGYTF,TGTGCCAGCAGTTACTCCAGGCCATCAGACGACTATGGCTACACCTTC,TRBJ1-2,TRBV6-5,-,-
CAISPPSTDTQYF,TGTGCCATCAGCCCCCCTAGCACAGATACGCAGTATTTT,TRBJ2-3,TRBV10-3,-,-
CASREGGTGGYEQYF,TGTGCCAGCCGAGAGGGCGGGACAGGGGGCTACGAGCAGTACTTC,TRBJ2-7,TRBV7-9,once,TRBD1
CASSPGQLYNSPLHF,TGTGCCAGCAGTCCCGGACAACTCTATAATTCACCCCTCCACTTT,TRBJ1-6,TRBV27,-,-
CASSEAREFMGNQPQHF,TGTGCCAGCAGTGAAGCGCGAGAGTTTATGGGCAATCAGCCCCAGCATTTT,TRBJ1-5,TRBV6-1,-,-
CASSLQGSSQWDNVLTF,TGCGCCAGCAGCCTCCAGGGCAGCTCTCAATGGGACAACGTCCTGACTTTC,TRBJ2-6,TRBV5-1,-,-
CATSRDRVLLSGNTIYF,TGTGCCACCAGCAGAGATCGGGTCCTGCTCTCTGGAAACACCATATATTTT,TRBJ1-3,TRBV15,-,-
CASSLASGSYNEQFF,TGTGCCAGCAGCTTGGCTAGCGGCTCCTACAATGAGCAGTTCTTC,TRBJ2-1,TRBV5-4,-,TRBD2
CASSAGTGKNIQYF,TGCGCCAGCAGCGCCGGGACAGGCAAAAACATTCAGTACTTC,TRBJ2-4,TRBV5-1,-,TRBD1
CASSRGHMNTEAFF,TGTGCCAGCAGTAGGGGACATATGAACACTGAAGCTTTCTTT,TRBJ1-1,TRBV28,-,-
CASSRTGQASNEQYF,TGTGCCAGCAGCCGAACGGGACAGGCCTCTAACGAGCAGTACTTC,TRBJ2-7,TRBV6-5,-,TRBD1
CASSSGGLNEKLFF,TGTGCCAGCAGCTCAGGGGGCCTTAATGAAAAACTGTTTTTT,TRBJ1-4,TRBV6-6,once,TRBD1
CAISTGATNEKLFF,TGTGCCATCAGTACCGGTGCAACTAATGAAAAACTGTTTTTT,TRBJ1-4,TRBV10-3,-,-
CSVGQVGTEAFF,TGCAGCGTGGGACAGGTAGGCACTGAAGCTTTCTTT,TRBJ1-1,TRBV29-1,-,TRBD1
CASSGRESYGYTF,TGTGCCAGCAGTGGTCGGGAATCTTATGGCTACACCTTC,TRBJ1-2,TRBV2,few,-
CASSPQASSYEQYF,TGTGCCAGCAGCCCTCAGGCCAGCTCCTACGAGCAGTACTTC,TRBJ2-7,TRBV3-1/TRBV3-2,once,-
CASSPGTGSREKLFF,TGCGCCAGCAGCCCCGGGACAGGTAGTAGGGAAAAACTGTTTTTT,TRBJ1-4,TRBV5-1,-,TRBD1
CASSTTVLAEAFF,TGTGCCAGTAGTACGACAGTTCTGGCTGAAGCTTTCTTT,TRBJ1-1,TRBV19,-,-
CASSQGGSYEQYF,TGCGCCAGCAGTCAGGGTGGCTCCTACGAGCAGTACTTC,TRBJ2-7,TRBV5-1,-,-
CASSYNSVGTEAFF,TGCGCCAGCAGCTATAACTCTGTCGGCACTGAAGCTTTCTTT,TRBJ1-1,TRBV5-1,-,-
CASSPMRQAQYF,TGTGCCAGCAGCCCTATGCGCCAGGCGCAGTATTTT,TRBJ2-3,TRBV5-6,-,-
CASSPPSGLEQFF,TGTGCCAGCTCACCCCCTAGCGGATTGGAGCAGTTCTTC,TRBJ2-1,TRBV18,-,TRBD2
CASSRELSEQFF,TGTGCCAGCTCCCGGGAGCTTAGTGAGCAGTTCTTC,TRBJ2-1,TRBV3-1/TRBV3-2,-,-
CASSYGASGSYEQYF,TGTGCCAGCAGTTACGGGGCTAGCGGCTCCTACGAGCAGTACTTC,TRBJ2-7,TRBV6-5,-,TRBD2
CAIRPATGEETQYF,TGTGCCATCAGACCCGCGACAGGGGAAGAGACCCAGTACTTC,TRBJ2-5,TRBV10-3,-,TRBD1
CASSYLGGVSYNEQFF,TGTGCCAGCAGTTACTTGGGGGGGGTCTCCTACAATGAGCAGTTCTTC,TRBJ2-1,TRBV6-5,-,TRBD2
CASSRTQGAGLNTEAFF,TGCGCCAGCAGCCGAACTCAGGGGGCCGGCTTGAACACTGAAGCTTTCTTT,TRBJ1-1,TRBV4-1,-,TRBD1
CASRRQGSSNQPQHF,TGTGCCAGCAGACGACAGGGTTCCAGCAATCAGCCCCAGCATTTT,TRBJ1-5,TRBV6-5,once,TRBD1
CASSKALGHNQPQHF,TGTGCCAGCAGCAAAGCGCTTGGCCACAATCAGCCCCAGCATTTT,TRBJ1-5,TRBV21-1,once,-
CASSRQGGDSGANVLTF,TGCGCCAGCAGCCGACAGGGGGGCGACTCTGGGGCCAACGTCCTGACTTTC,TRBJ2-6,TRBV5-1,-,TRBD1
CASSSIGTSGTGELFF,TGTGCCAGTAGTAGCATCGGGACTAGCGGCACCGGGGAGCTGTTTTTT,TRBJ2-2,TRBV19,-,TRBD2
CASGLLQPGQGRYSNQPQHF,TGTGCTAGTGGTTTGCTCCAACCGGGACAGGGCCGATATAGCAATCAGCCCCAGCATTTT,TRBJ1-5,TRBV12-5,-,TRBD1
CASRNPSGTYYEQYF,TGTGCCAGCAGAAATCCTAGCGGGACTTACTACGAGCAGTACTTC,TRBJ2-7,TRBV28,-,TRBD2
CASSTGASTEAFF,TGTGCCAGCAGCACAGGGGCCTCCACTGAAGCTTTCTTT,TRBJ1-1,TRBV28,-,TRBD1
CASSPYDNPVATEAFF,TGTGCCAGCTCACCATACGACAATCCAGTGGCCACTGAAGCTTTCTTT,TRBJ1-1,TRBV18,-,-
CASSLEGGAGARETQYF,TGTGCCAGCAGCTTAGAAGGGGGGGCGGGAGCTCGAGAGACCCAGTACTTC,TRBJ2-5,TRBV11-3,-,-
CASSSTGGGSYGYTF,TGTGCCAGCTCATCGACAGGGGGCGGTAGCTATGGCTACACCTTC,TRBJ1-2,TRBV18,few,TRBD1
CASSVDGGSYNEQFF,TGTGCCAGCAGCGTAGATGGAGGGTCTTACAATGAGCAGTTCTTC,TRBJ2-1,TRBV9,-,-
CASSAGTSGATTYEQYF,TGTGCCAGCAGCGCCGGGACTAGCGGGGCTACAACCTACGAGCAGTACTTC,TRBJ2-7,TRBV7-8,few,TRBD2
CASSRDRNTGELFF,TGTGCCAGCTCACGTGACAGGAACACCGGGGAGCTGTTTTTT,TRBJ2-2,TRBV18,-,-
CSAKPGQKNTEAFF,TGCAGCGCCAAACCGGGACAGAAGAACACTGAAGCTTTCTTT,TRBJ1-1,TRBV29-1,-,TRBD1
CASSQERYNEQFF,TGCGCCAGCAGCCAAGAACGGTACAATGAGCAGTTCTTC,TRBJ2-1,TRBV4-1,-,-
CASSFPRGETGELFF,TGCGCCAGCAGCTTTCCGCGGGGGGAGACCGGGGAGCTGTTTTTT,TRBJ2-2,TRBV5-1,-,TRBD2